The clone carrying this T cell receptor (beta chain) appeared once. The CDR3 length is 14 residues. Trimming at V came to 6 bases and at J to 3 bases, leaving 7 bases not matched to a gene. Germline V gene data show CDR1 as LGHDT and CDR2 as YNNKEL (reference sequence). This sample is part of a study of blood T cell repertoires in COVID-19. Study members were between about 18 and 90 years old and lived in some 26 US regions. Generated by immunoSEQ multiplex PCR, the TCRdb table keeps only in-frame clones and is missing some. The table lists 250,000 or so clones, about 90% of them singletons. The sequencing input was PBMCs or T cells enriched from blood (not recorded which). This receptor was obtained from a woman aged 25 to 39 with acute COVID-19. This chain links TRBV3-1 (or the pseudogene TRBV3-2) with TRBJ2-7; 8 bases fit TRBD2. DNA of the CDR3: TGTGCCAGCAGTCAGACTAGCGCTAACTACGAGCAGTACTTC. It codes for CASSQTSANYEQYF.